This T cell receptor (beta chain) was recovered during a study of cytomegalovirus exposure and HLA in healthy donors. 13 Jbeta primers and 60 Vbeta primers were used for the PCR. Per the study methods: An analysis that came later counted some 85 million unique TCR beta chains, approximately 12 million shared. This table comes from immunoSEQ multiplex PCR, and its TCRdb copy is limited to in-frame clones, with some not included. For V, J and clone size, that table is used; D and trimming come from the DNA. The sample yields around 130,000 clones, of which the top ten take up about 1.4%. This CDR3 is 13 amino acids long. With V trimmed by 1 base and J by 7 bases, 1 base remained unmatched. Germline V gene sequence: CDR1 SGHVS, CDR2 FNYEAQ. The study's findings and limits: Cytomegalovirus-associated TCR beta chains were listed, numbering 150 to 200. Published work reported that the classifier diagnosed cytomegalovirus status with high specificity and sensitivity. Over 15,000 TCR beta sequences were associated with HLA alleles at 0.05 false discovery rate in a later analysis.

Comments on this clone: Its antigen is not known.

The chain carries TRBV7-6 and TRBJ1-5; 7 bases line up with TRBD1. This receptor was identified in a woman in her thirties or forties in good health and CMV-seronegative. Sequenced: PBMCs. The CDR3, as DNA: TGTGCCAGCAGCTTAGAAGGGGGCCAGCCCCAGCATTTT. It is translated as CASSLEGGQPQHF.